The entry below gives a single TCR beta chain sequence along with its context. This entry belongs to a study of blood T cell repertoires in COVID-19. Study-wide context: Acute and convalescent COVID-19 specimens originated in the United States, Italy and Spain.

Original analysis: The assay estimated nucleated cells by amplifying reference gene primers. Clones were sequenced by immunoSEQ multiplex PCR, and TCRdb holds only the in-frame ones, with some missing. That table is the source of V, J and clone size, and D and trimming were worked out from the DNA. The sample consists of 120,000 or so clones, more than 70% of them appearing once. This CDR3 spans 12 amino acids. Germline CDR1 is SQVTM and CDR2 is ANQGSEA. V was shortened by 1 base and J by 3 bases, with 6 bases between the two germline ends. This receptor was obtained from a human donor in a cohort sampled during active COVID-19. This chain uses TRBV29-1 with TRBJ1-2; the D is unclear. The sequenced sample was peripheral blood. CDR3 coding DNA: TGCAGCGTTGAAGTCAGCGACTATGGCTACACCTTC. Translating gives CSVEVSDYGYTF.